The rows below give T cell receptor beta chains drawn from one sample of a study of shared clonotypes between healthy human individuals. TCRdb's table, derived via immunoSEQ multiplex PCR, lists solely in-frame clones and lacks some. The sample shows approximately 1,500,000 clones, roughly 98% of them seen only once. Sequenced input: naive CD4+ T cells sorted from blood. Receptor source: a man aged 30-40 years in good health. CDR3s include the opening cysteine and the closing phenylalanine or tryptophan. The order of the fields is clone size, V gene, J gene, D gene, CDR3 protein, CDR3 DNA. D genes are given only for firm matches. Only some rows state a clone size, as once, few, many or a class for expanded clones.

NA	TRBV2	TRBJ2-3	TRBD2	CASSESVAGATDTQYF	TGTGCCAGCAGTGAAAGCGTCGCGGGAGCGACAGATACGCAGTATTTT
NA	TRBV15	TRBJ2-5	TRBD2	CATSRVAGGPETQYF	TGTGCCACCAGCAGGGTAGCGGGAGGGCCGGAGACCCAGTACTTC
NA	TRBV7-2	TRBJ2-1	NA	CASSLSGVYRNEQFF	TGTGCCAGCAGCTTATCAGGAGTATACCGCAATGAGCAGTTCTTC
NA	TRBV11-2	TRBJ2-2	TRBD1	CASSPGTGGTTGELFF	TGTGCCAGCAGCCCCGGGACAGGGGGGACCACCGGGGAGCTGTTTTTT
NA	TRBV4-1	TRBJ2-7	TRBD1	CASSQGKGQGWDEQYF	TGCGCCAGCAGCCAAGGGAAGGGACAGGGGTGGGACGAGCAGTACTTC
NA	TRBV7-9	TRBJ2-1	NA	CASSSITSGEQFF	TGTGCCAGCAGTTCAATTACAAGTGGTGAGCAGTTCTTC
NA	TRBV5-4	TRBJ2-5	TRBD1	CASSTDRGVETQYF	TGTGCCAGCAGCACGGACAGGGGAGTGGAGACCCAGTACTTC
NA	TRBV18	TRBJ2-7	NA	CASSPRDGYEQYF	TGTGCCAGCTCACCACGAGACGGCTACGAGCAGTACTTC
NA	TRBV4-3	TRBJ2-1	NA	CASSQDSPGAGLSYNEQFF	TGCGCCAGCAGCCAAGATTCCCCAGGAGCGGGCCTATCCTACAATGAGCAGTTCTTC
once	TRBV7-6	TRBJ2-3	TRBD1	CASSNRDRGPGTDTQYF	TGTGCCAGCAGCAACCGGGACAGGGGGCCAGGCACAGATACGCAGTATTTT
NA	TRBV11-2	TRBJ2-7	TRBD2	CASSLRLAGVLYYEQYF	TGTGCCAGCAGCTTAAGACTAGCGGGAGTGCTTTACTACGAGCAGTACTTC
NA	TRBV7-2	TRBJ2-7	TRBD1	CASSNRTGREQYF	TGTGCCAGCAGCAACCGGACAGGGCGCGAGCAGTACTTC
NA	TRBV27	TRBJ1-1	TRBD1	CASSLSRTGGTEAFF	TGTGCCAGCAGTTTATCCCGGACAGGGGGCACTGAAGCTTTCTTT
NA	TRBV7-9	TRBJ2-3	NA	CASSPFRTADPDTQYF	TGTGCCAGCAGCCCCTTTCGGACCGCCGACCCAGATACGCAGTATTTT
NA	TRBV7-7	TRBJ2-1	TRBD2	CASSLATSGNHEQFF	TGTGCCAGCAGCTTGGCGACTAGCGGGAACCATGAGCAGTTCTTC
NA	TRBV11-3	TRBJ2-5	TRBD1	CASSLGLGQGEETQYF	TGTGCCAGCAGCTTAGGGCTGGGACAGGGGGAAGAGACCCAGTACTTC
NA	TRBV4-1	TRBJ2-2	NA	CASSQAASGELFF	TGCGCCAGCAGCCAAGCGGCATCCGGGGAGCTGTTTTTT
once	TRBV5-1	TRBJ2-5	NA	CASSLTPTAGETQYF	TGCGCCAGCAGCTTGACACCGACGGCTGGAGAGACCCAGTACTTC
NA	TRBV4-1	TRBJ1-3	NA	CASRAPGTTGNTIYF	TGCGCCAGCAGAGCCCCCGGGACGACTGGAAACACCATATATTTT
NA	TRBV7-9	TRBJ2-1	NA	CASSLIQRHEQFF	TGTGCCAGCAGCTTAATCCAGCGTCATGAGCAGTTCTTC
NA	TRBV6-6	TRBJ2-4	NA	CASSYPGTLAKNIQYF	TGTGCCAGCAGTTACCCAGGGACTCTAGCCAAAAACATTCAGTACTTC
NA	TRBV5-1	TRBJ2-2	TRBD2	CASSVTSGLNTGELFF	TGCGCCAGCAGCGTGACTAGCGGACTAAACACCGGGGAGCTGTTTTTT
NA	TRBV5-1	TRBJ2-3	NA	CASSSGSPTDTQYF	TGCGCCAGCAGCTCCGGGAGCCCCACAGATACGCAGTATTTT
NA	TRBV5-1	TRBJ2-7	TRBD1	CASSSRDRGHEQYF	TGCGCCAGCAGCTCCCGGGACAGGGGGCACGAGCAGTACTTC
NA	TRBV7-9	TRBJ1-2	TRBD1	CASSRGTGLYGYTF	TGTGCCAGCAGCAGGGGGACAGGGCTGTATGGCTACACCTTC
NA	TRBV28	TRBJ1-5	NA	CASSFLPLSNQPQHF	TGTGCCAGCAGTTTCTTACCCCTTAGCAATCAGCCCCAGCATTTT
once	TRBV18	TRBJ2-7	NA	CASSPPDLAYEQYF	TGTGCCAGCTCACCACCGGATCTGGCCTACGAGCAGTACTTC